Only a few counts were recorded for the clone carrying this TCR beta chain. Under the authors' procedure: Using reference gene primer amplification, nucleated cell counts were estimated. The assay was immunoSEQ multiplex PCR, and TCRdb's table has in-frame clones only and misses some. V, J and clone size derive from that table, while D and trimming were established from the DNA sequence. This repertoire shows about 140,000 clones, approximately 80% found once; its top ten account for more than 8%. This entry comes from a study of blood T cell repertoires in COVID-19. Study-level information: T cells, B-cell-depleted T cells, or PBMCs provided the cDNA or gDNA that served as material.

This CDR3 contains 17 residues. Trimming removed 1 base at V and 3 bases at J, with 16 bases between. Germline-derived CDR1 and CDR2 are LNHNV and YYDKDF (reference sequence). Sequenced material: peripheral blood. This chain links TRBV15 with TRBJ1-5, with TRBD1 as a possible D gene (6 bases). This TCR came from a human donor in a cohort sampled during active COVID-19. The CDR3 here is CATSRVFQQGFNQPQHF. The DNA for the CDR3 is TGTGCCACCAGCAGAGTTTTCCAACAGGGTTTCAATCAGCCCCAGCATTTT.